A single sample is the source of the 26 T cell receptor beta chains below, sequenced in a study of molecular identifiers for immune sequencing clone quantification. MiXCR, run by TCRdb on the PCR reads, gives a single entry per CDR3 protein. The data contain about 510,000 distinct CDR3 sequences, over 20% of them seen just once; the ten biggest clones take up approximately 0.8%. Sequenced input: naive CD8+ T cells from blood, with Jurkat cell RNA spiked in. As for subset: FACS-sorted CD8+CD4-CCR7+CD45RA+ naive T cells. These receptors were obtained from a human donor in good health. Some libraries in this study had Jurkat cell RNA spiked in.

The chain links TRBV6-2 or TRBV6-3 to TRBJ2-7; TRBD1 might be the D (6 bases). Trimming removed 0 bases from V and 2 bases from J, with 14 bases in between. The CDR3 extends over 16 amino acids. Germline V gene lookup returns CDR1 MNHEY and CDR2 SVGEGT. The CDR3 nucleotides read TGTGCCAGCAGTTACTCGAAGGCAGGGGACCCCTACGAGCAGTACTTC. Translating it yields CASSYSKAGDPYEQYF.

This clonotype was recorded many times. The CDR3 loop is CASSQRQVNQPQHF. The CDR3 region has the DNA TGTGCCAGCAGCCAAAGACAGGTCAATCAGCCCCAGCATTTT. V and J are TRBV12-3 or TRBV12-4 and TRBJ1-5, with D tentatively TRBD1 (6 bases). Trimming shortened V by 6 bases and J by 3 bases, and 12 bases separated the two germline ends. The CDR3 runs 14 residues.

There are many counts of this clonotype. The rearrangement uses TRBV7-8 and TRBJ2-3; D may correspond to TRBD1 or TRBD2 (6 bases each). This CDR3 comprises 15 residues. V was shortened by 5 bases and J by 1 base, with 13 bases between the two germline ends. Germline V gene lookup returns CDR1 SGHVS and CDR2 FQNEAQ. CDR3: CASSLRRGGTDTQYF. CDR3 DNA sequence: TGTGCCAGCAGCCTAAGGAGGGGGGGCACAGATACGCAGTATTTT.

This clonotype was seen at least ten times. The V and J genes are TRBV20-1 and TRBJ2-7, with D possibly TRBD2 on 5 matching bases. V gave up 3 bases and J gave up 6 bases, with 18 bases separating them. Per the germline V gene, CDR1 is DFQATT and CDR2 is SNEGSKA (reference sequence). CDR3 length equals 14 residues. CDR3 DNA: TGCAGTGCTAGCGACTACCAGTTGAACCGCGAGCAGTACTTC. Translation gives CSASDYQLNREQYF.

This chain connects TRBV5-4 to TRBJ2-3; the D gene is possibly TRBD1 (5 bases). CDR3 length equals 15 residues. V lost 0 bases, J lost 3 bases, and 11 bases lay in between. CDR1 SGHNT and CDR2 YYREEE come from the germline V gene (reference sequence). The CDR3 DNA reads TGTGCCAGCAGCTTGGAGGGCAGGGTTACAGATACGCAGTATTTT. Its protein product is CASSLEGRVTDTQYF.

The V call is TRBV7-2, the J call TRBJ2-3; the match to TRBD2 covers 9 bases. Germline loops: CDR1 SGHTA, CDR2 FQGNSA. The ends lost 2 bases at V and 3 bases at J; junction bases unmatched: 12. This CDR3 spans 18 amino acids. CDR3 DNA sequence: TGTGCCAGCAGCTTATCATTAGCGGGAGTTCTGGGTACAGATACGCAGTATTTT. This encodes CASSLSLAGVLGTDTQYF. Supplemented by reference TRBV7-2 and TRBJ2-3, the full variable domain reads GAGVSQSPSNKVTEKGKDVELRCDPISGHTALYWYRQSLGQGLEFLIYFQGNSAPDKSGLPSDRFSAERTGGSVSTLTIQRTQQEDSAVYLCASSLSLAGVLGTDTQYFGPGTRLTVL.

A few counts support this clonotype. J is TRBJ2-3 and V is TRBV10-3; TRBD1 matches at 10 bases. The CDR3 is made up of 16 amino acids. Germline V gives CDR1 ENHRY, CDR2 SYGVKD. Losses at the gene ends were 3 bases for V and 3 bases for J; bases not matched to a gene: 6. CDR3 in amino acids: CAISEETGGWTDTQYF. The CDR3 coding sequence is TGTGCCATCAGTGAAGAGACAGGGGGCTGGACAGATACGCAGTATTTT.

The chain uses TRBV27 and TRBJ2-7; the D is unclear. Looked up from germline, CDR1 is MNHEY and CDR2 is SMNVEV (reference sequence). The CDR3 runs to 15 residues. Trimming removed 0 bases from V and 2 bases from J, with 11 bases in between. The CDR3 region has the DNA TGTGCCAGCAGTTTATCACCGGACGGAGCCTACGAGCAGTACTTC. Translating gives CASSLSPDGAYEQYF.

This clonotype was found a few times. The rearrangement links TRBV27 to TRBJ1-2; 9 bases are a match to TRBD1. This CDR3 comprises 14 residues. Germline V gene data show CDR1 as MNHEY and CDR2 as SMNVEV (reference sequence). The junction had 5 bases not matched to a gene; V was cut back by 5 bases and J by 4 bases. As DNA, the CDR3 is TGTGCCAGCAGTCCCGGGACAGGGACCTATGGCTACACCTTC. Protein sequence: CASSPGTGTYGYTF.

This clonotype was seen only once. The J gene is TRBJ2-3, the V gene TRBV12-3 or TRBV12-4; 7 positions agree with TRBD1. This CDR3 comprises 16 residues. J was trimmed by 0 bases and V by 2 bases; bases with no gene match: 5. CDR3 nucleotide sequence: TGTGCCAGCAGTTTATCTATGACAGGGAGCACAGATACGCAGTATTTT. It yields the protein CASSLSMTGSTDTQYF.

This clonotype was recorded many times. This chain uses TRBV28 with TRBJ2-4; TRBD1 agrees at 7 bases. CDR1 and CDR2 from the germline V gene are MDHEN and SYDVKM. The V segment lost 3 bases and the J segment 0 bases; nucleotides outside the gene matches: 8. There are 17 residues in the CDR3. The CDR3 reads CASSLAGQVLAKNIQYF. As DNA, the CDR3 is TGTGCCAGCAGTTTGGCCGGACAGGTGCTAGCCAAAAACATTCAGTACTTC. Together with reference TRBV28 and TRBJ2-4, the CDR3 gives the full variable domain: DVKVTQSSRYLVKRTGEKVFLECVQDMDHENMFWYRQDPGLGLRLIYFSYDVKMKEKGDIPEGYSVSREKKERFSLILESASTNQTSMYLCASSLAGQVLAKNIQYFGAGTRLSVL.

The J gene is TRBJ1-2, the V gene TRBV30, with a possible D match to TRBD1 (5 bases). V was shortened by 0 bases and J by 1 base, with 15 bases between the two germline ends. This CDR3 has 16 residues. Germline assignment: CDR1 GTSNPN and CDR2 SVGIG (reference sequence). The CDR3 nucleotides are TGTGCCTGGAGTGTACGGGGGGAAGATTTTAACTATGGCTACACCTTC. As protein: CAWSVRGEDFNYGYTF.

This clonotype showed up just a few times. The chain links TRBV5-8 to TRBJ2-5; D is unclear. CDR1 is SGHTS, CDR2 YDEGEE, per germline. The CDR3 runs 14 residues. Deletions cut 2 bases from V and 5 bases from J, with 13 bases between. This chain's CDR3 is CASSLRWGSETQYF. The CDR3 nucleotides are TGTGCCAGCAGCTTAAGGTGGGGTAGTGAGACCCAGTACTTC.

The chain recombines TRBV27 with TRBJ2-2; D is unclear. The CDR3 covers 16 residues. Germline CDR1 reads MNHEY; CDR2 reads SMNVEV (reference sequence). V was pared by 2 bases and J by 0 bases, with 10 bases between. Written as DNA, the CDR3 is TGTGCCAGCAGTTTAATTAGGGTCGCGAACACCGGGGAGCTGTTTTTT. It codes for CASSLIRVANTGELFF.

This clonotype was found many times. The rearrangement links TRBV19 to TRBJ2-2, with TRBD1 matching 7 bases. Germline CDR1 reads LNHDA; CDR2 reads SQIVND (reference sequence). V gave up 6 bases and J gave up 5 bases; unmatched junction bases: 6. The CDR3 is 14 residues long. The CDR3 loop is CASRGQGVTGELFF. The CDR3 nucleotides are TGTGCCAGTAGAGGGCAGGGGGTGACCGGGGAGCTGTTTTTT.

V and J are TRBV30 and TRBJ2-7; D is ambiguous. V lost 6 bases and J 2 bases, leaving 8 bases between the germline ends. Germline V CDR1 and CDR2: GTSNPN, SVGIG (reference sequence). The CDR3 runs to 11 residues. CDR3 coding DNA: TGTGCCTGCTGGGGAACCTACGAGCAGTACTTC. Protein product: CACWGTYEQYF.

A single count supports this clonotype. A read error may explain this, as a much larger clone is one base away. The J gene is TRBJ1-5, the V gene TRBV4-1; D remains ambiguous. Germline CDR1 is MGHRA and CDR2 is YSYEKL. This CDR3 spans 14 amino acids. CDR3 region: CASSQGAENQPQRF. The CDR3 DNA reads TGCGCCAGCAGCCAAGGTGCGGAAAATCAGCCCCAGCGTTTT.

A note on this clonotype: With a much larger clone just one base away, this may be a read error. CDR3 protein: CASRPRQSSNQPQHF. The CDR3 nucleotides are TGTGCCAGCCGTCCGAGACAGTCAAGCAATCAGCCCCAGCATTTT. The chain is built from TRBV7-2 and TRBJ1-5; D possibly corresponds to TRBD1 (5 bases). The germline V gene encodes CDR1 SGHTA and CDR2 FQGNSA. Deletions cut 8 bases from V and 1 base from J, with 15 bases between. There are 15 residues in the CDR3.

This clonotype occurred a few times. V gene TRBV13 combines with J gene TRBJ2-1, with D uncertain. This CDR3 is built from 16 residues. Deletions cut 0 bases from V and 2 bases from J, with 11 bases between. CDR1 is PRHDT and CDR2 is FYEKMQ in the germline V gene (reference sequence). For the CDR3, the DNA is TGTGCCAGCAGCTTAGGGCAGCCGGACCCCTACAATGAGCAGTTCTTC. It is translated as CASSLGQPDPYNEQFF.

Notes on this clonotype: The germline gene is not matched at one end of the junction; a read error may be the cause. V and J are TRBV20-1 and TRBJ1-1; 10 bases align to TRBD1. This CDR3 has 14 amino acids. From germline, CDR1 is DFQATT and CDR2 SNEGSKA (reference sequence). CDR3 coding DNA: TGCAGCGCTAGGCCGGGACAGGGGCAGACTGAAGCTTTCTTT. Translating it yields CSARPGQGQTEAFF.

This clonotype was recorded at least ten times. The CDR3 loop reads CASSQYDRAFTEAFF. The CDR3, as DNA: TGCGCCAGCAGCCAATACGACAGGGCGTTCACTGAAGCTTTCTTT. This chain links TRBV4-3 with TRBJ1-1; 7 nucleotides align to TRBD1. The CDR3 contains 15 residues. V lost 2 bases and J lost 4; bases outside the gene matches: 7. Germline loops: CDR1 LGHNA, CDR2 YSLEER.

Turning to this clonotype: A read error may explain this, as a much larger clone is one base away. The CDR3 sequence is CSARTPQIMNTEAFF. The CDR3, as DNA: TGCAGTGCTAGAACTCCACAAATCATGAACACTGAAGCTTTCTTT. The V and J genes are TRBV20-1 and TRBJ1-1; D unclear. Trimming took off 2 bases at V and 0 bases at J, with 13 bases between the two ends. CDR1 and CDR2 from the germline V gene are DFQATT and SNEGSKA (reference sequence). The CDR3 is 15 amino acids.

This chain joins TRBV11-2 and TRBJ2-1; 13 positions agree with TRBD2. The CDR3 length is 21 residues. V lost 0 bases, J lost 0 bases, and 11 bases stayed unmatched. Germline CDR1 SGHAT, CDR2 FQNNGV. The CDR3 protein is CASSLDWVTSGGQSSYNEQFF. The DNA of the CDR3 is TGTGCCAGCAGCTTAGATTGGGTGACTAGCGGGGGGCAAAGCTCCTACAATGAGCAGTTCTTC.

The rearrangement joins TRBV20-1 to TRBJ2-1, with TRBD2 matching 7 bases. The CDR3 consists of 15 residues. V was pared by 0 bases and J by 3 bases, with 5 bases of the junction left unmatched. Germline-derived CDR1 and CDR2 are DFQATT and SNEGSKA (reference sequence). In DNA form, the CDR3 reads TGCAGTGCTAGAGATCGCCTAGCGGTCTACAATGAGCAGTTCTTC. Residues: CSARDRLAVYNEQFF.

In the case of this clonotype: A much larger clonotype is one base distant, so this may be a read error. Lacking the conserved final phenylalanine or tryptophan, this CDR3 likely reflects a read error. The chain links TRBV20-1 to TRBJ2-7, with TRBD2 matching over 8 bases. The CDR3 spans 16 residues. The junction had 12 bases not matched to a gene; V was cut back by 2 bases and J by 3 bases. Germline V gives CDR1 DFQATT, CDR2 SNEGSKA (reference sequence). CDR3 DNA: TGCAGTGCTAGACCACTAGCGGATCTAAGGGACTACGAGCAGTACTCC. It yields the protein CSARPLADLRDYEQYS.

V gene TRBV27 combines with J gene TRBJ2-5; 15 nucleotides line up with TRBD2. With 7 bases clipped from V and 4 bases from J, the junction kept 4 bases outside the gene matches. Germline V gene sequence: CDR1 MNHEY, CDR2 SMNVEV (reference sequence). The CDR3 is made up of 15 amino acids. The CDR3 region has the DNA TGTGCCAGCACCGGACTAGCGGGGGGGCGAGAGACCCAGTACTTC. It yields the protein CASTGLAGGRETQYF.